The 8 T cell receptor beta chains in this list originate from one sample, sequenced in a study of CD8 T cells in Susac syndrome. A quantity of roughly 0.5 to 1 ug RNA underwent reverse transcription using random hexamers. TCRdb processed the immunoSEQ multiplex PCR reads anew with MiXCR; each CDR3 protein has one entry. The sample lists 150,000 to 190,000 distinct CDR3 sequences; 85% to 95% were seen once. The sample comprised CD8+ T cells from PBMCs. Every receptor here comes from a human donor with multiple sclerosis.

The chain is built from TRBV6-2 or TRBV6-3 and TRBJ2-3, with TRBD2 identical over 7 bases. This CDR3 contains 11 residues. CDR1 is MNHEY and CDR2 is SVGEGT in the germline V gene. The junction had 3 bases not matched to a gene; V was cut back by 6 bases and J by 9 bases. CDR3 DNA sequence: TGTGCCAGCAGAACTAGCGTCACGCAGTATTTT. Translating gives CASRTSVTQYF.

The CDR3 nucleotides read TGTGCCAGCAGTTTGACAGCGAACACTGAAGCTTTCTTT. Translating it yields CASSLTANTEAFF. V gene TRBV12-3 or TRBV12-4 combines with J gene TRBJ1-1; tentative D call: TRBD1 (5 bases). This CDR3 has 13 amino acids. The V gene lost 3 bases and the J gene lost 1 base, with 6 bases spanning the gap.

The rearrangement uses TRBV5-6 and TRBJ1-6; D uncertain. From germline, CDR1 is SGHDT and CDR2 YYEEEE. This CDR3 has 13 residues. Trimming stripped 1 base from V and 6 bases from J, with 5 bases between. Written as DNA, the CDR3 is TGTGCCAGCAGCTTGACCTCTAATTCACCCCTCCACTTT. Amino acid sequence: CASSLTSNSPLHF.

The rearrangement joins TRBV9 to TRBJ1-2; D is possibly TRBD1 (5 bases). The V gene's germline CDR1 is SGDLS and CDR2 YYNGEE. Between the trimmed V and J ends, which lost 0 bases and 6 bases, there was a span of 9 bases. The CDR3 length is 13 residues. The CDR3: CASSVAGTDGYTF. CDR3 sequence (DNA): TGTGCCAGCAGCGTAGCGGGGACGGATGGCTACACCTTC.

The rearrangement uses TRBV7-9 and TRBJ2-1; tentative D call: TRBD2 (6 bases). Germline V lookup: CDR1 SEHNR, CDR2 FQNEAQ (reference sequence). The CDR3 runs 16 residues. V was shortened by 5 bases and J by 4 bases, with 18 bases between the two germline ends. The CDR3 DNA is TGTGCCAGCAGCCCCCGCGAGCCGGGGGTTTACAATGAGCAGTTCTTC. This codes for CASSPREPGVYNEQFF.

This clonotype showed up just once. This sequence joins TRBV7-2 and TRBJ2-5; D is perhaps TRBD2 (6 bases). V was pared by 0 bases and J by 5 bases, with 13 bases between. The CDR3 is made up of 15 amino acids. The V gene's germline CDR1 is SGHTA and CDR2 FQGNSA. CDR3 sequence: CASSLAGASVETQYF. The CDR3, as DNA: TGTGCCAGCAGCTTAGCAGGGGCTAGCGTGGAGACCCAGTACTTC. Looking up the rest from reference TRBV7-2 and TRBJ2-5 gives the full variable domain: GAGVSQSPSNKVTEKGKDVELRCDPISGHTALYWYRQSLGQGLEFLIYFQGNSAPDKSGLPSDRFSAERTGGSVSTLTIQRTQQEDSAVYLCASSLAGASVETQYFGPGTRLLVL.

This chain joins TRBV7-9 and TRBJ1-2; D gene uncertain. V dropped 1 base and J dropped 4 bases, with 7 bases sitting between them. CDR3 length: 13 residues. Germline CDR1 reads SEHNR; CDR2 reads FQNEAQ (reference sequence). DNA for the CDR3: TGTGCCAGCAGCTTAGATCGGATCTATGGCTACACCTTC. Amino acids: CASSLDRIYGYTF.

The chain uses TRBV9 and TRBJ2-3; TRBD1 or TRBD2 may be the D gene (7 bases each). The CDR3 is 15 residues long. The germline V gene has CDR1 SGDLS and CDR2 YYNGEE. The V gene lost 1 base and the J gene lost 5 bases, with 14 bases spanning the gap. CDR3 in DNA: TGTGCCAGCAGCGTACAGGGGGGGCGAGTAGATACGCAGTATTTT. Translated: CASSVQGGRVDTQYF.